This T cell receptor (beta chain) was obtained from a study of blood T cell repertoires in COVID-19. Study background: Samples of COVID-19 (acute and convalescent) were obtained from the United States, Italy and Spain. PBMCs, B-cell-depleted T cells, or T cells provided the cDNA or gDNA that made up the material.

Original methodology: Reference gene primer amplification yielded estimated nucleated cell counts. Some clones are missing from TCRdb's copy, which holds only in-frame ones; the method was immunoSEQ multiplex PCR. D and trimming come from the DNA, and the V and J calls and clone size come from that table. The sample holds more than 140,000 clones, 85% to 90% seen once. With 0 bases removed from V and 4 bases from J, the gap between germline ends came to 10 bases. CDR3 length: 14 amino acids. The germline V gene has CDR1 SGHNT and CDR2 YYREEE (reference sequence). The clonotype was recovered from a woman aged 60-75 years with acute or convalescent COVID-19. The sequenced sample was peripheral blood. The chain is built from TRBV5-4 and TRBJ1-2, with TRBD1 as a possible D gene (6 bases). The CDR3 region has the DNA TGTGCCAGCAGCTTGGGGACAGAAATCTATGGCTACACCTTC. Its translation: CASSLGTEIYGYTF.